This T cell receptor beta chain was obtained from a study of technical replicates of blood from a few donors. The germline CDR1 and CDR2 sequences are GTSNPN and SVGIG (reference sequence). J lost 0 bases, V lost 7 bases, and 6 bases had no gene match. The CDR3 loop spans 14 amino acids. Generated by immunoSEQ multiplex PCR, the TCRdb table keeps only in-frame clones and is missing some. The sample lists 7,500 to 9,500 clones, roughly 90% occurring once. This clone occurred once. What was sequenced was PBMCs. V and J are TRBV30 and TRBJ1-3; the match to TRBD1 covers 7 bases. The sequence derives from a human donor in good health. The CDR3 sequence: CAFFEGASGNTIYF. CDR3 coding DNA: TGTGCCTTCTTCGAGGGGGCCTCTGGAAACACCATATATTTT.